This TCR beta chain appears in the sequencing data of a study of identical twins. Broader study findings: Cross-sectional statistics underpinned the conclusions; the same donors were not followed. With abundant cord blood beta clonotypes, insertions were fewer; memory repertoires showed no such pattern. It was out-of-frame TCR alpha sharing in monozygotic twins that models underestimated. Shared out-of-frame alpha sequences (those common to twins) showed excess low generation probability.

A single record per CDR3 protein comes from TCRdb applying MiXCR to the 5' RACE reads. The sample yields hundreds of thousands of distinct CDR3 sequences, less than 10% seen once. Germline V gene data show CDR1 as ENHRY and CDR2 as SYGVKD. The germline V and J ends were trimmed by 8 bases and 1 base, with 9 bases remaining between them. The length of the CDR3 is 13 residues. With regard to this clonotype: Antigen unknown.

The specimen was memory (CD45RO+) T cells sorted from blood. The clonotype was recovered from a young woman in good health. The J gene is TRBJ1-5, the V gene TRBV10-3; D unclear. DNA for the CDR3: TGTGCCATCGGGCAGGCGAGCAATCAGCCCCAGCATTTT. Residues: CAIGQASNQPQHF.